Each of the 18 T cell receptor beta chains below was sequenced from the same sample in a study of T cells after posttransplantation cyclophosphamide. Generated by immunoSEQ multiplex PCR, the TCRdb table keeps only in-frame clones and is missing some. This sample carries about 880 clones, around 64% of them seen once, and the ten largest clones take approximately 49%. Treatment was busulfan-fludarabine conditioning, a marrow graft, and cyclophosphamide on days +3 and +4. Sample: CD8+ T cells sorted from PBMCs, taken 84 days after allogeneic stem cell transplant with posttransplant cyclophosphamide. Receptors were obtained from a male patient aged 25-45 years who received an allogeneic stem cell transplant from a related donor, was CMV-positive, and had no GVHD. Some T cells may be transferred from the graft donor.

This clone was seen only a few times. This CDR3 reads CASSPDAEPEQFF. As DNA, the CDR3 is TGCGCCAGCAGCCCAGACGCGGAGCCCGAGCAGTTCTTC. The chain has TRBV4-1 and TRBJ2-1; D is uncertain. This CDR3 contains 13 residues. The germline V and J ends were trimmed by 4 bases and 10 bases, with 14 bases remaining between them. From germline, CDR1 is MGHRA and CDR2 YSYEKL.

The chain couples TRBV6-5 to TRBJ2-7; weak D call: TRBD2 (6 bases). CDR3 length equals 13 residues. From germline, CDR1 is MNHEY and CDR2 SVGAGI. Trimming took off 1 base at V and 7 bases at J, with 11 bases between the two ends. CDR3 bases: TGTGCCAGCAGTTACTTATATCGGGGGGAGCAGTACTTC. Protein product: CASSYLYRGEQYF.

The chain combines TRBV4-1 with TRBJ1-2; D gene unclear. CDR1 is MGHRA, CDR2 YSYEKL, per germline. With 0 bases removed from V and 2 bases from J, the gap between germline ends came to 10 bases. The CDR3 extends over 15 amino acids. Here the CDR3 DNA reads TGCGCCAGCAGCCAAGAGTCCGGGATCAACTATGGCTACACCTTC. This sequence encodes CASSQESGINYGYTF.

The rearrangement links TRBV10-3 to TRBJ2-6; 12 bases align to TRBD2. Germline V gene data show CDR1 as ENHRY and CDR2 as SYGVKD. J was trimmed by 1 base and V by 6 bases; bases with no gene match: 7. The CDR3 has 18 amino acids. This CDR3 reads CAISDGLAGISGANVLTF. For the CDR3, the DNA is TGTGCCATCAGCGACGGACTAGCGGGAATATCTGGGGCCAACGTCCTGACTTTC.

CDR3 residues: CASSAGTGGWYEQYF. The CDR3 nucleotides are TGTGCCAGTAGTGCGGGGACAGGGGGTTGGTACGAGCAGTACTTC. V is TRBV19 and J is TRBJ2-7; 11 bases map to TRBD1. V gave up 5 bases and J gave up 4 bases; unmatched junction bases: 7. Germline assignment: CDR1 LNHDA and CDR2 SQIVND (reference sequence). This CDR3 has 15 amino acids. Looking up the rest from reference TRBV19 and TRBJ2-7 gives the full variable domain: DGGITQSPKYLFRKEGQNVTLSCEQNLNHDAMYWYRQDPGQGLRLIYYSQIVNDFQKGDIAEGYSVSREKKESFPLTVTSAQKNPTAFYLCASSAGTGGWYEQYFGPGTRLTVT.

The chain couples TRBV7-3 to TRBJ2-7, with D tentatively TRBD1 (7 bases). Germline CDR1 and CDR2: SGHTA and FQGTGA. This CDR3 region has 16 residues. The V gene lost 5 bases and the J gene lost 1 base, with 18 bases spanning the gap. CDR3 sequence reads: CASSRLEGAGSYEQYF. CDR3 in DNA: TGTGCCAGCAGCCGGCTGGAGGGGGCGGGGTCCTACGAGCAGTACTTC.

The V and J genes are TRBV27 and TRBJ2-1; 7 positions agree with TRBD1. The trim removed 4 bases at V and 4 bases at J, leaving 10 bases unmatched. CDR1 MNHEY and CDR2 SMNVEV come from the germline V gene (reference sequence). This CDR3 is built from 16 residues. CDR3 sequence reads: CASSSEPRGQYNEQFF. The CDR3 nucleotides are TGTGCCAGCAGTTCAGAACCTAGGGGACAGTACAATGAGCAGTTCTTC.

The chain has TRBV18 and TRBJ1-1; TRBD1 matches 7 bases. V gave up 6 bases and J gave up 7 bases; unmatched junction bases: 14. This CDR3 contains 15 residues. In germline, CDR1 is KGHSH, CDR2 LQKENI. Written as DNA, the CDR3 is TGTGCCAGCTCGCGGACAACAGGGGAATTGGGTGAAGCTTTCTTT. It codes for CASSRTTGELGEAFF.

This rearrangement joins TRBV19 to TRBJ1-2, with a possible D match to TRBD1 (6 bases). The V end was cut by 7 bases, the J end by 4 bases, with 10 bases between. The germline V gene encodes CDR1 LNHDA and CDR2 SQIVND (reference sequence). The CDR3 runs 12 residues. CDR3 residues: CASTDSFYGYTF. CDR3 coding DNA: TGTGCCAGTACGGACAGTTTCTATGGCTACACCTTC.

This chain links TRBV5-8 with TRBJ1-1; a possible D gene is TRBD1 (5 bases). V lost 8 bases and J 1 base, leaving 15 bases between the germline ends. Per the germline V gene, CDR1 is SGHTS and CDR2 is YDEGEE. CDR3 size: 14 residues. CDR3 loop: CASSLRGENTEAFF. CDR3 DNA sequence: TGTGCCAGTTCCTTACGGGGGGAGAACACTGAAGCTTTCTTT.

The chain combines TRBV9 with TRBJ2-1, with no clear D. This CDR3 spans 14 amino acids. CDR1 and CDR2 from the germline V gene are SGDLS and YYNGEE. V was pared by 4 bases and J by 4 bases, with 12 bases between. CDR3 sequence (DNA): TGTGCCAGCAGCCTTGAGAACCCGTACAATGAGCAGTTCTTC. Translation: CASSLENPYNEQFF.

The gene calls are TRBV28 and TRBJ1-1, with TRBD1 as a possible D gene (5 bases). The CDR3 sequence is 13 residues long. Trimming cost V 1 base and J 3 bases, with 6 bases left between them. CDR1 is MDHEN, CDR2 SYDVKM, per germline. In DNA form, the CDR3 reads TGTGCCAGCAGTTTATACAGGTACACTGAAGCTTTCTTT. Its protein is CASSLYRYTEAFF.

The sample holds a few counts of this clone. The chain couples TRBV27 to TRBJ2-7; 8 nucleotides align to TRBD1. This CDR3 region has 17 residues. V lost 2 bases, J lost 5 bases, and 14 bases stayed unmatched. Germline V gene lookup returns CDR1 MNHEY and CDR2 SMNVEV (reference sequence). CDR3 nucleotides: TGTGCCAGCAGTTTAGAACCCAGGGGGCGCCTAGGTAACGAGCAGTACTTC. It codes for CASSLEPRGRLGNEQYF.

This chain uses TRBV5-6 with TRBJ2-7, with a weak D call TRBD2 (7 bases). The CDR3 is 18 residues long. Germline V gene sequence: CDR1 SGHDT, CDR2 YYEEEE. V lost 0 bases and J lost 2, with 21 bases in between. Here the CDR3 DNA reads TGTGCCAGCAGCTTGGGGGCTTTTGGACGGGGGGCCGCCTACGAGCAGTACTTC. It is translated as CASSLGAFGRGAAYEQYF.

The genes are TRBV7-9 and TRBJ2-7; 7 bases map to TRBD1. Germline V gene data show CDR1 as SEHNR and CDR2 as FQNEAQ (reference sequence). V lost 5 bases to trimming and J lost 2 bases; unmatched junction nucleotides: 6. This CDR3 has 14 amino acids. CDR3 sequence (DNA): TGTGCCAGCAGCCCCGGGACAGCAGCCTACGAGCAGTACTTC. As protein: CASSPGTAAYEQYF.

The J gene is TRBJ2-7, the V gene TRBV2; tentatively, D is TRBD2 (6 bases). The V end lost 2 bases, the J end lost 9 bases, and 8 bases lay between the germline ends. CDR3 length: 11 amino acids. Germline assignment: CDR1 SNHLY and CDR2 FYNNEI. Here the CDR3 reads CASSEIGRQYF. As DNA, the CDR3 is TGTGCCAGCAGTGAAATCGGGAGGCAGTACTTC.

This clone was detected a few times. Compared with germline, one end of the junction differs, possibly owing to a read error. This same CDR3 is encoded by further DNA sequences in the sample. The CDR3 sequence: CASSPDRLSTGELFF. In nucleotides, the CDR3 is TGTGCCAGCAGTCCAGACAGACTCTCCACCGGGGAGCTGTTTTTT. The genes are TRBV5-1 and TRBJ2-2; D is possibly TRBD1 (5 bases). The CDR3 is 15 residues long. Per the germline V gene, CDR1 is SGHRS and CDR2 is YFSETQ.

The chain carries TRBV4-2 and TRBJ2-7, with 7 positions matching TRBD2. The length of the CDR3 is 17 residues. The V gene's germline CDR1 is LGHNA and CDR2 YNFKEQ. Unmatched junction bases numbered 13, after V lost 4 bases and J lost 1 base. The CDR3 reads CASSPEGNSGPSYEQYF. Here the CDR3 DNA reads TGTGCCAGCAGCCCAGAGGGTAATAGCGGGCCTTCCTACGAGCAGTACTTC.